Each of the 30 T cell receptor beta chains below was sequenced from the same sample in a study of T-cell memory formation after mild COVID-19. TCRdb processed the 5' RACE reads anew with MiXCR; each CDR3 protein has one entry. The sample carries about 350,000 distinct CDR3 sequences, approximately 15% recorded once. The sequenced material came from PBMCs or a T cell subset sorted from them (not recorded which). Source of these receptors: a man younger than 35 who had mild COVID-19 (a few samples of this study predate the infection). Cell type and time point are not known.

In its sample, this clonotype was seen many times. The CDR3 here is CASSEPAGGPRETQYF. As DNA, the CDR3 is TGTGCCAGCAGTGAACCAGCGGGGGGGCCTAGGGAGACCCAGTACTTC. V usage is TRBV2 and J usage is TRBJ2-5; TRBD2 matches 10 bases. V lost 2 bases, J lost 5 bases, and 8 bases stayed unmatched. The germline CDR1 and CDR2 sequences are SNHLY and FYNNEI. The CDR3 has 16 amino acids. Based on the CDR3 plus reference TRBV2 and TRBJ2-5, the full variable domain is EPEVTQTPSHQVTQMGQEVILRCVPISNHLYFYWYRQILGQKVEFLVSFYNNEISEKSEIFDDQFSVERPDGSNFTLKIRSTKLEDSAMYFCASSEPAGGPRETQYFGPGTRLLVL.

This clonotype was detected only a few times. CDR3 DNA sequence: TGTGCCAGCAGTTACTCGATAAGGGGTATCCCCATCTATGGCTACACCTTC. It is translated as CASSYSIRGIPIYGYTF. The V gene is TRBV6-6, the J gene TRBJ1-2; possibly TRBD1 for D (5 bases). Between the trimmed V and J ends, which lost 0 bases and 4 bases, there was a span of 18 bases. The CDR3 length is 17 residues. Germline-derived CDR1 and CDR2 are MNHNY and SVGAGI (reference sequence).

This clonotype has only a few counts. The chain links TRBV29-1 to TRBJ2-1; either TRBD1 or TRBD2 may supply D (5 bases each). Deletions cut 0 bases from V and 7 bases from J, with 16 bases between. Looked up from germline, CDR1 is SQVTM and CDR2 is ANQGSEA. The CDR3 runs to 15 residues. CDR3 nucleotides: TGCAGCGTTGAAGAAGAGGCAGGGACGGTAAATGAGCAGTTCTTC. Its translation is CSVEEEAGTVNEQFF.

The chain couples TRBV6-2 or TRBV6-3 to TRBJ1-5; perhaps TRBD1 as D (5 bases). The V end lost 5 bases, the J end lost 4 bases, and 27 bases lay between the germline ends. The CDR3 covers 19 residues. Germline V gene sequence: CDR1 MNHEY, CDR2 SVGEGT. The CDR3: CASSQQRGGATRRNQPQHF. The CDR3 bases are TGTGCCAGCAGTCAGCAGCGGGGAGGGGCGACTCGGCGAAATCAGCCCCAGCATTTT.

This clonotype showed up just a few times. V is TRBV20-1 and J is TRBJ2-4, with D tentatively TRBD1 (6 bases). The V gene lost 3 bases and the J gene lost 0 bases, with 24 bases spanning the gap. Looked up from germline, CDR1 is DFQATT and CDR2 is SNEGSKA (reference sequence). CDR3 length: 19 residues. The DNA for the CDR3 is TGCAGTGCTAGGGGCCTCCGGGACACATCCGCGCTAGCCAAAAACATTCAGTACTTC. Protein product: CSARGLRDTSALAKNIQYF.

The chain uses TRBV6-5 and TRBJ1-1; a weak D match, TRBD1 (5 bases). Trimming stripped 6 bases from V and 4 bases from J, with 15 bases between. The germline CDR1 and CDR2 sequences are MNHEY and SVGAGI. This CDR3 has 14 residues. CDR3 nucleotide sequence: TGTGCCAGCAGGTCCAGAAACCAGGGCACTGAAGCTTTCTTT. Protein product: CASRSRNQGTEAFF.

This clonotype has just a few counts. The rearrangement uses TRBV6-2 or TRBV6-3 and TRBJ2-5; possible D gene TRBD1, 6 bases. The V end lost 4 bases, the J end lost 1 base, and 25 bases lay between the germline ends. CDR3 length: 19 residues. Germline V lookup: CDR1 MNHEY, CDR2 SVGEGT. The CDR3 loop is CASSSRLTPGHTVQETQYF. In nucleotides, the CDR3 is TGTGCCAGCAGTTCGAGGCTGACTCCGGGACATACGGTCCAAGAGACCCAGTACTTC.

V gene TRBV13 combines with J gene TRBJ2-7; possible D gene TRBD1, 6 bases. From germline, CDR1 is PRHDT and CDR2 FYEKMQ (reference sequence). CDR3 size: 14 residues. Deletions cut 1 base from V and 5 bases from J, with 12 bases between. CDR3 coding DNA: TGTGCCAGCAGCTTAGTAGGCAGGGGCCACGAGCAGTACGTC. As protein: CASSLVGRGHEQYV.

This clonotype was counted at least ten times. This chain joins TRBV7-8 and TRBJ2-1, with D perhaps being TRBD1 or TRBD2 (5 bases each). This CDR3 comprises 15 residues. Looked up from germline, CDR1 is SGHVS and CDR2 is FQNEAQ. The CDR3 DNA reads as TGTGCAGCGGCCCGGGACGTCAGCTCCTACAATGAGCAGTTCTTC. Translation: CAAARDVSSYNEQFF.

A word on this clonotype: Given a much more abundant clone one base away, this may be a read error. The J gene is TRBJ1-1, the V gene TRBV28; D possibly corresponds to TRBD1 (6 bases). The germline V gene has CDR1 MDHEN and CDR2 SYDVKM. The V and J ends lost 3 bases and 4 bases respectively, with 9 bases between them. The CDR3 length is 13 residues. CDR3 in DNA: TGTGCCAGCAGTTTCACAGGGACCACTGAAGCTTTCTTT. Amino acids: CASSFTGTTEAFF.

This clonotype was observed a single time. The genes are TRBV5-4 and TRBJ2-7; TRBD1 is a possible D gene (5 bases). CDR1 is SGHNT, CDR2 YYREEE, per germline (reference sequence). The CDR3 runs to 14 residues. Trimming stripped 3 bases from V and 5 bases from J, with 15 bases between. Written as DNA, the CDR3 is TGTGCCAGCAGCTGGCAGGGCAGGGCGAACGAGCAGTACTTC. Translation: CASSWQGRANEQYF.

The chain's CDR3 is CAISESFGSGQEKLFF. DNA for the CDR3: TGTGCCATCAGTGAGTCATTCGGGTCAGGGCAGGAAAAACTGTTTTTT. V is TRBV10-3 and J is TRBJ1-4, with D perhaps matching TRBD1 (5 bases). The CDR3 length is 16 residues. Per the germline V gene, CDR1 is ENHRY and CDR2 is SYGVKD. V was cut by 0 bases and J by 8 bases, with 16 bases left in between.

In this sample, this clonotype turned up a few times. The chain recombines TRBV6-8 with TRBJ2-7; the D call may be TRBD1 or TRBD2 (5 bases each). The CDR3 is made up of 15 amino acids. With 2 bases removed from V and 2 bases from J, the gap between germline ends came to 13 bases. Germline V gene lookup returns CDR1 MNHGY and CDR2 SAAAGT. CDR3 sequence: CASSYQRDRAYEQYV. CDR3 nucleotide sequence: TGTGCCAGCAGTTACCAACGGGACCGAGCCTACGAGCAGTACGTC.

This clonotype has a count of ten or more. CDR3 residues: CASSPPGLNTGELFF. The CDR3 nucleotides are TGCGCCAGCAGCCCGCCAGGTCTGAACACCGGGGAGCTGTTTTTT. The chain uses TRBV4-1 and TRBJ2-2; D gene unclear. Trimming removed 4 bases from V and 1 base from J, with 10 bases in between. CDR1 is MGHRA and CDR2 is YSYEKL in the germline V gene. CDR3 length: 15 residues.

This clonotype was seen at least ten times. The chain links TRBV7-2 to TRBJ2-3; 10 bases are shared with TRBD2. The CDR3 spans 16 residues. The V and J ends lost 2 bases and 1 base, in that order; junction bases with no gene match: 3. CDR1 and CDR2 (germline): SGHTA, FQGNSA. The CDR3 here is CASSLLAGGGTDTQYF. The CDR3 DNA sequence: TGTGCCAGCAGCTTATTAGCGGGGGGTGGCACAGATACGCAGTATTTT.

This clonotype was picked up a small number of times. The chain employs TRBV7-2 and TRBJ1-4, with unresolved D. Germline assignment: CDR1 SGHTA and CDR2 FQGNSA. This CDR3 contains 13 residues. V lost 2 bases and J 4 bases, leaving 5 bases between the germline ends. The CDR3 DNA is TGTGCCAGCAGCTTATGGATTAATGAAAAACTGTTTTTT. This translates into CASSLWINEKLFF. The whole variable domain, remainder taken from reference TRBV7-2 and TRBJ1-4, is GAGVSQSPSNKVTEKGKDVELRCDPISGHTALYWYRQSLGQGLEFLIYFQGNSAPDKSGLPSDRFSAERTGGSVSTLTIQRTQQEDSAVYLCASSLWINEKLFFGSGTQLSVL.

The CDR3 here is CASSPRGSSSGNTIYF. The CDR3 nucleotides read TGCGCCAGCAGCCCCAGGGGATCGAGCTCTGGAAACACCATATATTTT. The V and J genes are TRBV4-1 and TRBJ1-3; D may be TRBD1 (6 bases). Germline V gene sequence: CDR1 MGHRA, CDR2 YSYEKL. The CDR3 is made up of 16 amino acids. V dropped 4 bases and J dropped 0 bases, with 13 bases sitting between them.

This chain connects TRBV30 to TRBJ1-5; 8 nucleotides agree with TRBD1. The CDR3 extends over 14 amino acids. CDR1 is GTSNPN and CDR2 is SVGIG in the germline V gene (reference sequence). The V and J ends lost 6 bases and 7 bases, in that order; junction bases with no gene match: 11. The CDR3 spells CACDRTGLGQPQHF. For the CDR3, the DNA is TGTGCCTGTGACAGGACAGGGCTTGGACAGCCCCAGCATTTT.

V and J are TRBV2 and TRBJ2-5; D is ambiguous. The V end was cut by 4 bases, the J end by 4 bases, with 13 bases between. The germline CDR1 and CDR2 sequences are SNHLY and FYNNEI. The CDR3 extends over 14 amino acids. Here the CDR3 DNA reads TGTGCCAGCAGTGCATTAACGGATACAGAGACCCAGTACTTC. Amino acids: CASSALTDTETQYF.

The V gene is TRBV3-1, the J gene TRBJ2-2; 9 bases are shared with TRBD1. Germline CDR1 reads LGHDT; CDR2 reads YNNKEL (reference sequence). The V gene end was trimmed by 3 bases and the J gene end by 2 bases; junction bases not matched to a gene: 7. The CDR3 runs 17 residues. CDR3 coding DNA: TGTGCCAGCAGCCAGGGGACAGGGCTTCTAAACACCGGGGAGCTGTTTTTT. Translation: CASSQGTGLLNTGELFF. Using reference TRBV3-1 and TRBJ2-2 for the parts outside the CDR3, the full variable domain is DTAVSQTPKYLVTQMGNDKSIKCEQNLGHDTMYWYKQDSKKFLKIMFSYNNKELIINETVPNRFSPKSPDKAHLNLHINSLELGDSAVYFCASSQGTGLLNTGELFFGEGSRLTVL.

This rearrangement joins TRBV7-8 to TRBJ2-1, with 7 nucleotides matching TRBD1. Germline V gene sequence: CDR1 SGHVS, CDR2 FQNEAQ. Unmatched junction bases numbered 16, after V lost 5 bases and J lost 6 bases. The CDR3 extends over 17 amino acids. DNA for the CDR3: TGTGCCAGCAGCGCACCCGACAGGGCGCATGTCCGCAATGAGCAGTTCTTC. Translation: CASSAPDRAHVRNEQFF.

The sample holds a few counts of this clonotype. The chain carries TRBV12-3 or TRBV12-4 and TRBJ1-4; tentatively, D is TRBD1 (5 bases). The CDR3 has 16 amino acids. Trimming stripped 3 bases from V and 1 base from J, with 12 bases between. Here the CDR3 reads CASSFWGIGTNEKLFF. CDR3 nucleotides: TGTGCCAGCAGTTTCTGGGGGATAGGAACTAATGAAAAACTGTTTTTT.

This chain connects TRBV12-3 or TRBV12-4 to TRBJ2-5; a possible D gene is TRBD1 (6 bases). The CDR3 runs to 13 residues. V was cut by 5 bases and J by 0 bases, with 7 bases left in between. The CDR3 is CASSEGDQETQYF. CDR3 nucleotide sequence: TGTGCCAGCAGTGAGGGGGACCAAGAGACCCAGTACTTC.

This chain links TRBV5-1 with TRBJ1-1; TRBD1 aligns across 8 bases. With V trimmed by 4 bases and J by 4 bases, 6 bases remained unmatched. The CDR3 is 14 residues long. In germline, CDR1 is SGHRS, CDR2 YFSETQ. CDR3 protein: CASSEGQGGTEAFF. The CDR3 nucleotides read TGCGCCAGCAGCGAAGGACAGGGAGGCACTGAAGCTTTCTTT.

This clonotype has a count of ten or more. The gene calls are TRBV5-1 and TRBJ2-2; no firm D call. The CDR3 has 14 amino acids. V was shortened by 0 bases and J by 4 bases, with 7 bases between the two germline ends. Germline loops: CDR1 SGHRS, CDR2 YFSETQ. The CDR3 reads CASSLGHSTGELFF. The CDR3 bases are TGCGCCAGCAGCTTGGGCCATTCCACCGGGGAGCTGTTTTTT. Combining the CDR3 with reference TRBV5-1 and TRBJ2-2 gives the whole variable domain KAGVTQTPRYLIKTRGQQVTLSCSPISGHRSVSWYQQTPGQGLQFLFEYFSETQRNKGNFPGRFSGRQFSNSRSEMNVSTLELGDSALYLCASSLGHSTGELFFGEGSRLTVL.

In this sample, this clonotype turned up a few times. The rearrangement joins TRBV5-1 to TRBJ1-6; D is unresolved. The CDR3 is made up of 15 amino acids. V lost 0 bases, J lost 8 bases, and 12 bases lay in between. Germline V gives CDR1 SGHRS, CDR2 YFSETQ. CDR3 nucleotides: TGCGCCAGCAGCTTGGGTTGGCAGAGCCATTCACCCCTCCACTTT. Translation: CASSLGWQSHSPLHF.

This chain joins TRBV6-2 or TRBV6-3 and TRBJ1-1; tentative D call: TRBD1 (6 bases). V was cut by 1 base and J by 5 bases, with 11 bases left in between. CDR1 and CDR2 from the germline V gene are MNHEY and SVGEGT. The CDR3 length is 14 residues. In DNA form, the CDR3 reads TGTGCCAGCAGTTACTGGACAGAGGGTACTGAAGCTTTCTTT. Its translation: CASSYWTEGTEAFF.

This clonotype was counted a few times. The CDR3 spells CASSSAGVKGYTF. For the CDR3, the DNA is TGTGCCAGCAGTTCGGCAGGCGTAAAGGGCTACACCTTC. This chain connects TRBV6-2 or TRBV6-3 to TRBJ1-2; unclear D gene. Germline V gene sequence: CDR1 MNHEY, CDR2 SVGEGT. The CDR3 extends over 13 amino acids. Trimming pared 4 bases from V and 8 bases from J, leaving 14 bases between.

This clonotype was found many times. The chain employs TRBV4-2 and TRBJ2-5, with 7 bases identical to TRBD2. CDR1 is LGHNA and CDR2 is YNFKEQ in the germline V gene. J gave up 3 bases and V 2 bases, and 3 bases lay outside the gene matches. This CDR3 comprises 14 residues. The CDR3 is CASSQWAGEETQYF. As DNA, the CDR3 is TGTGCCAGCAGCCAATGGGCGGGGGAAGAGACCCAGTACTTC.

A few counts support this clonotype. The chain has TRBV20-1 and TRBJ2-1, with D perhaps TRBD1 or TRBD2 (6 bases each). The CDR3 extends over 15 amino acids. The V and J ends lost 5 bases and 3 bases respectively, with 17 bases between them. Germline CDR1 DFQATT, CDR2 SNEGSKA (reference sequence). CDR3 DNA sequence: TGCAGTGCTCTGGGGGGCATCTCACTCTACAATGAGCAGTTCTTC. As protein: CSALGGISLYNEQFF.